The 13 T cell receptor beta chains below come from one sample, sequenced in a study of vaccination effects on CD4 cells after COVID-19 (dated by TCRdb to between 2022 and 2023). Which antigens these TCRs recognize remains unknown. Libraries were constructed by the immunoSEQ multiplex PCR assay. Here the immuneACCESS table is served through TCRdb, limited to in-frame sequences with V and J called. Missing clones are a known gap in these copies; in checked studies unresolved V genes cover under half, and the rest lacks a known reason. The sample table holds about 66,000 clones, of which 72% were seen once. The ten largest clonotypes hold under 25% of the sample. After around eleven days of culture, CD4+ T cells were isolated with the EasySep CD4+ T cell isolation kit. This specimen consisted of CD4+ T cells from PBMCs cultured without peptide, obtained before COVID-19 vaccination. Receptor source: a human donor who had a prior SARS-CoV-2 infection.

The V and J genes are TRBV29-1 and TRBJ2-5; TRBD1 or TRBD2 may be the D gene (5 bases each). From germline, CDR1 is SQVTM and CDR2 ANQGSEA. V lost 2 bases to trimming and J lost 4 bases, with 14 bases between them. The CDR3 extends over 14 amino acids. CDR3 protein: CSVEKGSFGETQYF. In nucleotides, the CDR3 is TGCAGCGTTGAAAAGGGGAGCTTCGGAGAGACCCAGTACTTC.

V is TRBV30 and J is TRBJ1-1; D is unresolved. CDR1 GTSNPN and CDR2 SVGIG come from the germline V gene (reference sequence). Trimming left V 0 bases short and J 3 bases short, with 11 bases between. The CDR3 is made up of 14 amino acids. Here the CDR3 reads CAWSVRWTYTEAFF. The DNA for the CDR3 is TGTGCCTGGAGTGTCAGGTGGACGTACACTGAAGCTTTCTTT.

The chain is built from TRBV6-2 or TRBV6-3 and TRBJ2-1, with D possibly TRBD2 on 6 matching bases. V was pared by 4 bases and J by 9 bases, with 19 bases between. The CDR3 runs to 15 residues. Germline CDR1 and CDR2: MNHEY and SVGEGT. This CDR3 is CASSSRRWDSGEQFF. The CDR3 nucleotides read TGTGCCAGCAGTTCCCGGAGATGGGACTCCGGTGAGCAGTTCTTC.

The chain recombines TRBV7-2 with TRBJ2-7; 7 bases align to TRBD1. The CDR3 sequence is 14 residues long. After removal of 5 bases from V and 3 bases from J, the junction contained 7 bases not matched to a gene. Germline V gene data show CDR1 as SGHTA and CDR2 as FQGNSA. The CDR3 coding sequence is TGTGCCAGCAGCCCGTCAAGGGGGCGCTACGAGCAGTACTTC. As protein: CASSPSRGRYEQYF.

The J gene is TRBJ2-1, the V gene TRBV3-1 (or the pseudogene TRBV3-2), with 7 bases that match TRBD2. The CDR3 runs to 13 residues. J was trimmed by 9 bases and V by 4 bases; bases with no gene match: 6. Germline-derived CDR1 and CDR2 are LGHDT and YNNKEL (reference sequence). The CDR3 sequence is CASSRLGGGEQFF. For the CDR3, the DNA is TGTGCCAGCAGCCGTTTGGGGGGGGGTGAGCAGTTCTTC.

The rearrangement uses TRBV6-6 and TRBJ2-7; D is perhaps TRBD1 or TRBD2 (6 bases each). CDR3 size: 17 residues. The germline CDR1 and CDR2 sequences are MNHNY and SVGAGI (reference sequence). Trimming shortened V by 5 bases and J by 4 bases, and 24 bases separated the two germline ends. This chain's CDR3 is CASSQTRGGIWRYEQYF. The CDR3, as DNA: TGTGCCAGCAGTCAGACTAGAGGGGGGATTTGGCGATACGAGCAGTACTTC.

This chain uses TRBV12-5 with TRBJ2-5; D gene unclear. Trimming shortened V by 0 bases and J by 5 bases, and 4 bases separated the two germline ends. CDR3 length: 12 residues. Germline CDR1 LGHNT, CDR2 FRNRAP. This CDR3 is CASGLVVETQYF. CDR3 nucleotides: TGTGCTAGTGGTTTGGTAGTGGAGACCCAGTACTTC.

Only a few counts were recorded for this clone. J is TRBJ1-2 and V is TRBV19; 9 bases match TRBD1. The CDR3 is made up of 13 amino acids. Germline assignment: CDR1 LNHDA and CDR2 SQIVND (reference sequence). J lost 5 bases, V lost 5 bases, and 3 bases had no gene match. The CDR3 protein is CASSPQGAYGYTF. The CDR3 bases are TGTGCCAGTAGTCCACAGGGGGCGTATGGCTACACCTTC.

This clone has more than one count but fewer than ten. CDR3 bases: TGTGCCAGCAGTTGGGGACGGGAGGGTGATACGCAGTATTTT. Its protein is CASSWGREGDTQYF. The rearrangement joins TRBV27 to TRBJ2-3, with 8 bases matching TRBD2. The CDR3 is 14 residues long. Per germline, CDR1 MNHEY and CDR2 SMNVEV (reference sequence). With 4 bases clipped from V and 6 bases from J, the junction kept 6 bases outside the gene matches.

This clone was counted a few times. CDR3 amino acids: CASRETSGNTEAFF. DNA of the CDR3: TGTGCCAGCAGAGAGACGTCAGGGAACACTGAAGCTTTCTTT. The V gene is TRBV2, the J gene TRBJ1-1; D uncertain. CDR3 length: 14 residues. Trimming left V 6 bases short and J 1 base short, with 12 bases between. Germline V gene lookup returns CDR1 SNHLY and CDR2 FYNNEI.

The V and J genes are TRBV11-3 and TRBJ1-1, with no clear D. Trimming cost V 6 bases and J 1 base, with 9 bases left between them. The CDR3 runs to 13 residues. Germline V gene sequence: CDR1 SGHNT, CDR2 YENEEA. CDR3 nucleotides: TGTGCCAGCAGTGTTATTGGGAACACTGAAGCTTTCTTT. Translating it yields CASSVIGNTEAFF.

Only one count was recorded for this clone. The V gene is TRBV9, the J gene TRBJ2-5; D gene ambiguous. Trimming stripped 4 bases from V and 0 bases from J, with 10 bases between. The CDR3 loop spans 14 amino acids. CDR1 is SGDLS, CDR2 YYNGEE, per germline. CDR3 sequence (DNA): TGTGCCAGCAGCCCCTTAGACTACCAAGAGACCCAGTACTTC. The encoded protein is CASSPLDYQETQYF.

The chain carries TRBV11-1 and TRBJ2-7; possible D gene TRBD2, 5 bases. The germline gives CDR1 SGHAT, CDR2 FQDESV (reference sequence). The CDR3 is made up of 15 amino acids. V was shortened by 5 bases and J by 2 bases, with 16 bases between the two germline ends. CDR3 nucleotides: TGTGCCAGCAGCCCCTCTGTAGCGCGACCCTACGAGCAGTACTTC. As protein: CASSPSVARPYEQYF.